Reported below is one T cell receptor beta chain. Each sample had two DNA replicates, approximately 0.49 ug blood or roughly 1.5 ug tissue. The table came from immunoSEQ multiplex PCR; TCRdb's copy has only in-frame clones and leaves some out. The repertoire includes 4,500 to 5,500 clones, 65% to 70% of them detected once, and over 8.5% sits in the top ten. The data stem from a study of early stage breast cancer tumors. This CDR3 has 14 amino acids. From germline, CDR1 is GTSNPN and CDR2 SVGIG (reference sequence). V shed 0 bases and J shed 0 bases, with 9 bases lying between them. The chain uses TRBV30 and TRBJ2-7; perhaps D is TRBD1 or TRBD2 (5 bases each). This clonotype was obtained from a person in their sixties with breast cancer. The sequenced sample was breast tumor tissue. CDR3 protein: CAWSVSGSSYEQYF. Here the CDR3 DNA reads TGTGCCTGGAGTGTTTCAGGGAGCTCCTACGAGCAGTACTTC.